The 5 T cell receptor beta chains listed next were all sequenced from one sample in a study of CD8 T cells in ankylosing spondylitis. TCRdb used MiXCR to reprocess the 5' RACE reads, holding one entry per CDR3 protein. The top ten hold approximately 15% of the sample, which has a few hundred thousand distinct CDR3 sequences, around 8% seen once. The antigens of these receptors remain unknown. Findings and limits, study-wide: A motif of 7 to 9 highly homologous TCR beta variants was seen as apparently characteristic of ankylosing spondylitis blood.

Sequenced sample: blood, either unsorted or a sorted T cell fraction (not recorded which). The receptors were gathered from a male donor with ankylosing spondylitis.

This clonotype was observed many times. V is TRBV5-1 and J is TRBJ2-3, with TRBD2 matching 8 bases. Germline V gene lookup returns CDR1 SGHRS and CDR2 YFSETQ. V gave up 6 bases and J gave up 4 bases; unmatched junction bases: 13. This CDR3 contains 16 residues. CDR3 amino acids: CASTPRIAGNADTQYF. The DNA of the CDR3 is TGCGCCAGCACCCCCCGGATAGCGGGAAACGCAGATACGCAGTATTTT.

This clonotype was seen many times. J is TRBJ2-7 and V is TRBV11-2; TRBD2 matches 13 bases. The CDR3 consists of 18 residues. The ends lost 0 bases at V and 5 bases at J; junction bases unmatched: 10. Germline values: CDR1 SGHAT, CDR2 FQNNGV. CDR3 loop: CASSLDRLAGGSPHEQYF. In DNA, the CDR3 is TGTGCCAGCAGCTTAGACCGACTAGCGGGAGGATCCCCTCACGAGCAGTACTTC.

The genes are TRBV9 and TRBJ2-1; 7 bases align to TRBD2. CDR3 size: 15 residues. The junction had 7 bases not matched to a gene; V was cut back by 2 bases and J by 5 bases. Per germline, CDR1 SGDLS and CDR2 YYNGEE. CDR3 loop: CASSVRDYLDNEQFF. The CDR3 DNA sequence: TGTGCCAGCAGCGTCCGGGACTACCTCGACAATGAGCAGTTCTTC.

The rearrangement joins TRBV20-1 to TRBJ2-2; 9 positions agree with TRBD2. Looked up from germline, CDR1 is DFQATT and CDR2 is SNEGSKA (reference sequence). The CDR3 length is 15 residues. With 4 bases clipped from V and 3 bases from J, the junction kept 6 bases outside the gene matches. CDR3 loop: CSAIQTSGYTGELFF. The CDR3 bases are TGCAGTGCTATACAAACTAGCGGGTACACCGGGGAGCTGTTTTTT.

The chain's CDR3 is CASISGTGSYNEQFF. DNA of the CDR3: TGTGCCAGCATCTCCGGGACAGGGTCCTACAATGAGCAGTTCTTC. This rearrangement joins TRBV27 to TRBJ2-1; 9 positions agree with TRBD1. Losses at the gene ends were 7 bases for V and 1 base for J; bases not matched to a gene: 5. CDR3 length: 15 residues. CDR1 and CDR2 from the germline V gene are MNHEY and SMNVEV (reference sequence).